This T cell receptor beta chain was retrieved from a study of vaccination and CD4 T cells after COVID-19. Turning to the study itself: Nasal swab PCR identified SARS-CoV-2 in the convalescent patients, of whom roughly ten were mild and one severe. SARS-CoV-2, HCoV-NL63, HCoV-OC43 and HCoV-229E supplied the overlapping spike peptides used to stimulate cells. Controls used CEFX viral epitopes (positive), HIV-1 Nef peptides (negative), or no peptide.

Sequenced with the Oncomine TCR Beta short-read assay was DNA taken from cultured CD4+ T cells. MiXCR, applied by TCRdb to the PCR reads, yields one record per CDR3 protein. Among about 11,000 distinct CDR3 sequences listed, about 40% were seen once. This clonotype was seen a few times. Its target is unknown. The study, taken as a whole, reports: Convalescent patients had a median roughly 86% of post-vaccine SARS-CoV-2-reactive clones that were detected only after vaccination, not before it.

Stated treatment: approximately 9-day PBMC culture with coronavirus spike peptide pools or control peptides (ViraFEST assay). This TCR came from a human donor who had recovered from COVID-19. Sequencing was carried out using CD4+ T cells from blood, cultured in vitro.

CDR3 amino acids: CASSLGRLAGGFANTGELFF. The CDR3 DNA sequence: TGTGCCAGCAGCTTAGGCAGACTAGCGGGGGGTTTTGCGAACACCGGGGAGCTGTTTTTT. This chain uses TRBV7-9 with TRBJ2-2; 13 bases agree with TRBD2. This CDR3 is 20 amino acids long. Germline CDR1 reads SEHNR; CDR2 reads FQNEAQ (reference sequence). The V gene end was trimmed by 1 base and the J gene end by 0 bases; junction bases not matched to a gene: 8.